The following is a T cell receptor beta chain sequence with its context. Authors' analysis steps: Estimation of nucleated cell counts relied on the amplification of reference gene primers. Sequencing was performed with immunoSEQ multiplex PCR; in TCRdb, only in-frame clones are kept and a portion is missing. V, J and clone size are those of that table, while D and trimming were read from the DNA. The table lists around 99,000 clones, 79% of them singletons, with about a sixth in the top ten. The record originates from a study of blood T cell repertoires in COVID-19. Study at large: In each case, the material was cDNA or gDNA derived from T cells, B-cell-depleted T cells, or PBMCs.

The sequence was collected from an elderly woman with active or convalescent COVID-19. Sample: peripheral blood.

This chain's CDR3 is CASRKGSGNTIYF. CDR3 nucleotide sequence: TGTGCCAGCAGAAAAGGGAGTGGAAACACCATATATTTT. This chain joins TRBV19 and TRBJ1-3; D is unresolved. Trimming took off 9 bases at V and 3 bases at J, with 12 bases between the two ends. Per germline, CDR1 LNHDA and CDR2 SQIVND (reference sequence). The length of the CDR3 is 13 residues.